The 13 T cell receptor beta chains listed next were all sequenced from one sample in a study of cytomegalovirus exposure and HLA in healthy donors. Both 60 Vbeta primers and 13 Jbeta primers went into the PCR. Using immunoSEQ multiplex PCR, the repertoire was profiled, and TCRdb retains in-frame clones only, with some absent. The table lists fewer than 200,000 clones, around nine tenths of them singletons. The material sequenced was PBMCs. The receptors stem from a woman younger than 45 in good health and CMV-seronegative.

The genes are TRBV27 and TRBJ2-5, with D maybe TRBD2 (5 bases). V was shortened by 6 bases and J by 3 bases, with 11 bases between the two germline ends. CDR3 length equals 13 residues. Germline lookup yields CDR1 MNHEY and CDR2 SMNVEV (reference sequence). The CDR3 sequence is CASSGNGEETQYF. The DNA of the CDR3 is TGTGCCAGCAGCGGGAATGGAGAAGAGACCCAGTACTTC.

This clone was counted a single time. The V call is TRBV6-1, the J call TRBJ1-4, with 7 bases that match TRBD1. Trimming took 7 bases from V and 7 from J; bases not matched to a gene: 12. The CDR3 sequence is 15 residues long. Per the germline V gene, CDR1 is MNHNS and CDR2 is SASEGT. CDR3: CASNSEDRVFEKLFF. For the CDR3, the DNA is TGTGCCAGCAACTCCGAAGACAGGGTGTTTGAAAAACTGTTTTTT.

This clone showed up just once. CDR3 DNA sequence: TGCGCCAGCAGCATGACACTCCCTGGAAACACCATATATTTT. Translation: CASSMTLPGNTIYF. The rearrangement links TRBV5-1 to TRBJ1-3; D is uncertain. CDR1 and CDR2 (germline): SGHRS, YFSETQ. CDR3 length: 14 amino acids. V lost 4 bases and J 2 bases, leaving 10 bases between the germline ends.

The CDR3 region is CAGGVEDTEAFF. DNA for the CDR3: TGTGCCGGAGGGGTTGAGGACACTGAAGCTTTCTTT. The V call is TRBV2, the J call TRBJ1-1; weak D call: TRBD1 (5 bases). From germline, CDR1 is SNHLY and CDR2 FYNNEI. The CDR3 loop spans 12 amino acids. The V end was cut by 11 bases, the J end by 3 bases, with 13 bases between.

The rearrangement uses TRBV2 and TRBJ2-1; the D gene is possibly TRBD2 (5 bases). Deletions cut 6 bases from V and 8 bases from J, with 20 bases between. The CDR3 runs 15 residues. From germline, CDR1 is SNHLY and CDR2 FYNNEI. CDR3 sequence (DNA): TGTGCCAGCAGCCCCCAAGGACTGACTCAGGATGAGCAGTTCTTC. Translation gives CASSPQGLTQDEQFF.

The J gene is TRBJ2-7, the V gene TRBV5-1, with D perhaps matching TRBD1 (8 bases). Germline-derived CDR1 and CDR2 are SGHRS and YFSETQ. V was cut by 4 bases and J by 2 bases, with 22 bases left in between. The CDR3 runs to 17 residues. The CDR3 here is CASSPGGLGGGTYEQYF. CDR3 sequence (DNA): TGCGCCAGCAGCCCAGGGGGCCTTGGCGGGGGTACCTACGAGCAGTACTTC.

This chain connects TRBV27 to TRBJ2-7, with D possibly TRBD1 on 5 matching bases. The length of the CDR3 is 18 residues. Germline V gene lookup returns CDR1 MNHEY and CDR2 SMNVEV (reference sequence). The V end lost 1 base, the J end lost 2 bases, and 21 bases lay between the germline ends. The CDR3 protein is CASSLLAVGRYPPYEQYF. The CDR3 DNA reads TGTGCCAGCAGTTTATTGGCCGTGGGGCGTTACCCCCCCTACGAGCAGTACTTC.

This clone came up once. The rearrangement links TRBV4-2 to TRBJ2-2, with 11 bases lining up with TRBD2. The CDR3 spans 17 residues. Germline CDR1 is LGHNA and CDR2 is YNFKEQ. V was clipped by 4 bases and J by 9 bases; unmatched bases: 13. The CDR3: CASSLDDRLAGPRELFF. CDR3 nucleotides: TGTGCCAGCAGCCTCGACGACCGACTAGCGGGACCGCGGGAGCTGTTTTTT.

This clone was observed a handful of times. The V call is TRBV4-3, the J call TRBJ1-1, with a weak D call TRBD1 (6 bases). CDR3 length equals 14 residues. Germline CDR1 reads LGHNA; CDR2 reads YSLEER. Trimming pared 2 bases from V and 0 bases from J, leaving 7 bases between. For the CDR3, the DNA is TGCGCCAGCAGCCAAAACAGGGTGAACACTGAAGCTTTCTTT. Translation gives CASSQNRVNTEAFF.

The chain joins TRBV6-5 to TRBJ2-3, with TRBD1 identical over 9 bases. Germline trimming cut 0 bases from V and 5 bases from J; bases unmatched to any gene: 6. CDR1 is MNHEY, CDR2 SVGAGI, per germline. The CDR3 runs to 16 residues. The CDR3 nucleotides read TGTGCCAGCAGTTACTCGACGACAGGGGGGCAAGATACGCAGTATTTT. Translating it yields CASSYSTTGGQDTQYF.

The J gene is TRBJ2-1, the V gene TRBV5-6; 11 bases match TRBD2. This CDR3 is 16 amino acids long. Trimming removed 4 bases from V and 6 bases from J; junction bases left unmatched: 9. Germline V lookup: CDR1 SGHDT, CDR2 YYEEEE. CDR3 nucleotides: TGTGCCAGCAGCCGTAGCTATAGCGGGGGGGCCAATGAGCAGTTCTTC. Translated, it gives CASSRSYSGGANEQFF. The full variable domain, its missing parts supplied by reference TRBV5-6 and TRBJ2-1, is DAGVTQSPTHLIKTRGQQVTLRCSPKSGHDTVSWYQQALGQGPQFIFQYYEEEERQRGNFPDRFSGHQFPNYSSELNVNALLLGDSALYLCASSRSYSGGANEQFFGPGTRLTVL.

CDR3 sequence: CASSLGLEDTQYF. In nucleotides, the CDR3 is TGTGCCAGCAGCTTAGGGCTAGAGGATACGCAGTATTTT. This chain links TRBV7-6 with TRBJ2-3, with no clear D. V was shortened by 1 base and J by 6 bases, with 8 bases between the two germline ends. Germline assignment: CDR1 SGHVS and CDR2 FNYEAQ. The CDR3 spans 13 residues.

As for this clone: A junction end diverges from the germline sequence, so it may reflect a read error. This specimen includes other DNA sequences encoding the same CDR3. The chain is built from TRBV11-2 and TRBJ2-7; TRBD1 agrees at 7 bases. CDR1 and CDR2 from the germline V gene are SGHAT and FQNNGV. The CDR3 consists of 13 residues. The CDR3 here is CASSLGQVYEQYF. For the CDR3, the DNA is TGTGCTAGCAGCCTAGGACAGGTCTACGAGCAGTACTTC.